This entry lists 30 T cell receptor beta chains sequenced from one sample in a study of blood T cells in healthy people across ages. Primed by a sample-barcoded 5' primer and a J-beta primer mix, a second PCR proceeded for 7 to 11 cycles. From the 5' RACE reads, TCRdb called clonotypes with MiXCR, one entry per CDR3 protein. The repertoire has 500,000 to 600,000 distinct CDR3 sequences, 27% of them found once; the top ten carry approximately 17%. The source material was blood. The receptors were gathered from a woman in her 70s in good health.

The chain employs TRBV12-3 or TRBV12-4 and TRBJ2-4; D possibly corresponds to TRBD2 (5 bases). The CDR3 has 16 residues. Trimming removed 1 base from V and 0 bases from J, with 10 bases in between. CDR3 sequence: CASSLGSGLAKNIQYF. Here the CDR3 DNA reads TGTGCCAGCAGTTTAGGGTCAGGACTAGCCAAAAACATTCAGTACTTC.

This sequence joins TRBV18 and TRBJ2-2; unclear D gene. CDR1 and CDR2 from the germline V gene are KGHSH and LQKENI. Trimming took off 2 bases at V and 7 bases at J, with 5 bases between the two ends. This CDR3 has 12 residues. CDR3 sequence reads: CASSPEVGELFF. The CDR3 DNA reads as TGTGCCAGCTCACCAGAGGTCGGGGAGCTGTTTTTT.

This clonotype came up many times. The CDR3: CASSPHGGPYNTGELFF. The CDR3, as DNA: TGTGCCAGCAGCCCCCATGGGGGGCCCTATAACACCGGGGAGCTGTTTTTT. The chain links TRBV11-1 to TRBJ2-2; the D call may be TRBD1 or TRBD2 (6 bases each). Trimming removed 5 bases from V and 2 bases from J, with 18 bases in between. Germline CDR1 and CDR2: SGHAT and FQDESV (reference sequence). The CDR3 has 17 amino acids.

This clonotype was detected a few times. J is TRBJ2-3 and V is TRBV5-1; possible D gene TRBD1, 5 bases. V lost 3 bases, J lost 5 bases, and 13 bases lay in between. The CDR3 extends over 14 amino acids. Per the germline V gene, CDR1 is SGHRS and CDR2 is YFSETQ. The CDR3 sequence is CASSSLRQGDTQYF. CDR3 sequence (DNA): TGCGCCAGCAGCTCCCTTCGGCAGGGAGATACGCAGTATTTT.

This clonotype has only a few counts. The V and J genes are TRBV30 and TRBJ2-4; D possibly corresponds to TRBD2 (6 bases). Germline V CDR1 and CDR2: GTSNPN, SVGIG (reference sequence). CDR3 length: 15 residues. The V and J ends lost 0 bases and 2 bases respectively, with 11 bases between them. CDR3 nucleotides: TGTGCCTGGAGTGTACGCGGAGGGACCAAAAACATTCAGTACTTC. It encodes CAWSVRGGTKNIQYF.

This clonotype was counted only a few times. This sequence joins TRBV7-3 and TRBJ1-3; D is perhaps TRBD1 (6 bases). The CDR3 is 15 amino acids. Trimming removed 5 bases from V and 0 bases from J, with 11 bases in between. Germline lookup yields CDR1 SGHTA and CDR2 FQGTGA. The CDR3 DNA follows: TGTGCCAGCAGCCGACAGGCGAGCTCTGGAAACACCATATATTTT. Protein sequence: CASSRQASSGNTIYF.

This clonotype was picked up many times. The rearrangement joins TRBV5-1 to TRBJ2-7; weak D call: TRBD1 (6 bases). There are 15 residues in the CDR3. V lost 4 bases to trimming and J lost 0 bases, with 14 bases between them. Germline V gives CDR1 SGHRS, CDR2 YFSETQ. The CDR3 bases are TGCGCCAGCAGCCCAGCGACAGGCTTCTCCTACGAGCAGTACTTC. Protein: CASSPATGFSYEQYF.

The chain links TRBV5-1 to TRBJ1-3, with D unresolved. V dropped 7 bases and J dropped 0 bases, with 14 bases sitting between them. The CDR3 is made up of 15 amino acids. Germline CDR1 reads SGHRS; CDR2 reads YFSETQ. DNA of the CDR3: TGCGCCAGCTGTACTGGGTCTGGCTCTGGAAACACCATATATTTT. This sequence encodes CASCTGSGSGNTIYF.

V gene TRBV10-3 combines with J gene TRBJ1-4, with D maybe TRBD1 (5 bases). Germline V CDR1 and CDR2: ENHRY, SYGVKD. CDR3 length: 16 residues. Trimming shortened V by 3 bases and J by 0 bases, and 11 bases separated the two germline ends. Here the CDR3 reads CAISDRGRATNEKLFF. The CDR3 DNA follows: TGTGCCATCAGTGACCGGGGGAGAGCAACTAATGAAAAACTGTTTTTT.

This clonotype appeared once. This sequence joins TRBV6-5 and TRBJ1-3; TRBD1 matches at 8 bases. After removal of 0 bases from V and 9 bases from J, the junction contained 16 bases not matched to a gene. Germline CDR1 reads MNHEY; CDR2 reads SVGAGI. This CDR3 has 18 residues. The CDR3 DNA reads as TGTGCCAGCAGTTACTCCGGCAGGGGGCCTTCCCTCGAAGGCACCATATATTTT. It encodes CASSYSGRGPSLEGTIYF.

This rearrangement joins TRBV6-6 to TRBJ1-3, with 9 bases that match TRBD1. The CDR3 consists of 16 residues. Germline trimming cut 6 bases from V and 4 bases from J; bases unmatched to any gene: 10. Germline loops: CDR1 MNHNY, CDR2 SVGAGI (reference sequence). The CDR3 nucleotides are TGTGCCAGCAGCCTACAGGGGGCTGTGAAAGGAAACACCATATATTTT. The encoded protein is CASSLQGAVKGNTIYF.

This clonotype was seen a few times. This rearrangement joins TRBV20-1 to TRBJ1-6; D unclear. V dropped 0 bases and J dropped 12 bases, with 12 bases sitting between them. The germline V gene encodes CDR1 DFQATT and CDR2 SNEGSKA (reference sequence). This CDR3 has 13 residues. CDR3 nucleotide sequence: TGCAGTGCTAGAGATTCGACAAAGGGACCCCTCCACTTT. This sequence encodes CSARDSTKGPLHF.

In its sample, this clonotype was seen a few times. The chain is built from TRBV7-6 and TRBJ1-2; TRBD1 might be the D (6 bases). The CDR3 covers 13 residues. V lost 3 bases, J lost 7 bases, and 12 bases lay in between. Germline V lookup: CDR1 SGHVS, CDR2 FNYEAQ. The CDR3 here is CASSFTTGSGYTF. The CDR3 DNA reads TGTGCCAGCAGCTTTACTACAGGGTCTGGCTACACCTTC.

The chain recombines TRBV27 with TRBJ2-7; D perhaps matches TRBD2 (6 bases). This CDR3 contains 13 residues. V was shortened by 6 bases and J by 0 bases, with 9 bases between the two germline ends. Germline V gives CDR1 MNHEY, CDR2 SMNVEV (reference sequence). The CDR3 loop is CASRREFSYEQYF. The DNA of the CDR3 is TGTGCCAGCAGACGGGAGTTCTCCTACGAGCAGTACTTC.

The chain couples TRBV7-9 to TRBJ1-1; D ambiguous. Germline-derived CDR1 and CDR2 are SEHNR and FQNEAQ (reference sequence). Trimming shortened V by 5 bases and J by 5 bases, and 12 bases separated the two germline ends. CDR3 length: 13 amino acids. The chain's CDR3 is CASSQALRTEAFF. In nucleotides, the CDR3 is TGTGCCAGCAGCCAAGCTTTAAGGACTGAAGCTTTCTTT.

This chain uses TRBV20-1 with TRBJ2-3; the D is unclear. Germline V CDR1 and CDR2: DFQATT, SNEGSKA (reference sequence). The CDR3 covers 16 residues. V lost 5 bases, J lost 1 base, and 19 bases lay in between. The chain's CDR3 is CSALSLRDGGTDTQYF. The CDR3 DNA is TGCAGTGCTCTCTCTTTGAGAGATGGGGGCACAGATACGCAGTATTTT.

The chain carries TRBV9 and TRBJ1-1; D is perhaps TRBD1 (5 bases). This CDR3 is built from 13 residues. The germline V gene encodes CDR1 SGDLS and CDR2 YYNGEE. V lost 3 bases to trimming and J lost 4 bases, with 10 bases between them. CDR3 residues: CASSGGGSTEAFF. CDR3 bases: TGTGCCAGCAGCGGGGGGGGTAGCACTGAAGCTTTCTTT.

This clonotype was counted between two and nine times. The V gene is TRBV12-3 or TRBV12-4, the J gene TRBJ1-1; D is undetermined. V shed 5 bases and J shed 2 bases, with 6 bases lying between them. The CDR3 contains 12 residues. The CDR3 DNA follows: TGTGCCAGCAGTCACGCCAACACTGAAGCTTTCTTT. Protein: CASSHANTEAFF.

This clonotype was observed a handful of times. The J gene is TRBJ1-1, the V gene TRBV7-2; D is ambiguous. Germline V gives CDR1 SGHTA, CDR2 FQGNSA. This CDR3 is built from 14 residues. Trimming cost V 7 bases and J 4 bases, with 16 bases left between them. The CDR3 nucleotides are TGTGCCAGCAACCTTAGCCCTTTGTCCACTGAAGCTTTCTTT. Protein product: CASNLSPLSTEAFF.

This clonotype was observed a few times. The CDR3 nucleotides read TGTGCCAGCAGCGCTTCTAGCGGGGGGTACCAAGAGACCCAGTACTTC. Its translation: CASSASSGGYQETQYF. This chain joins TRBV9 and TRBJ2-5, with 11 positions matching TRBD2. The V gene end was trimmed by 3 bases and the J gene end by 0 bases; junction bases not matched to a gene: 4. CDR3 length: 16 residues. The germline V gene encodes CDR1 SGDLS and CDR2 YYNGEE.

This clonotype has only a few counts. V usage is TRBV6-6 and J usage is TRBJ1-6, with a tentative D call TRBD1 (6 bases). CDR1 and CDR2 from the germline V gene are MNHNY and SVGAGI (reference sequence). V was pared by 6 bases and J by 5 bases, with 14 bases between. The CDR3 length is 15 residues. In DNA form, the CDR3 reads TGTGCCAGCAGAAAAAACAGGGCAGATAATTCACCCCTCCACTTT. Its protein is CASRKNRADNSPLHF.

The chain recombines TRBV6-5 with TRBJ2-1, with D perhaps TRBD1 or TRBD2 (5 bases each). This CDR3 has 12 amino acids. Germline V lookup: CDR1 MNHEY, CDR2 SVGAGI. V gave up 3 bases and J gave up 9 bases, with 9 bases separating them. CDR3 region: CASSYRGGEQFF. The CDR3 coding sequence is TGTGCCAGCAGTTATCGGGGCGGTGAGCAGTTCTTC.

A few counts support this clonotype. The V gene is TRBV12-3 or TRBV12-4, the J gene TRBJ1-1; D is unresolved. V gave up 3 bases and J gave up 3 bases, with 8 bases separating them. The CDR3 loop spans 13 amino acids. CDR3 DNA: TGTGCCAGCAGTTTCAGGTCGGACACTGAAGCTTTCTTT. Encoded protein: CASSFRSDTEAFF.

This clonotype showed up just a few times. This chain links TRBV7-9 with TRBJ2-2; D gene uncertain. The CDR3 has 15 residues. V dropped 4 bases and J dropped 5 bases, with 14 bases sitting between them. Germline V gene lookup returns CDR1 SEHNR and CDR2 FQNEAQ (reference sequence). CDR3 sequence (DNA): TGTGCCAGCAGCTCAAAAAGTCTGCGAACCGGGGAGCTGTTTTTT. It encodes CASSSKSLRTGELFF.

The CDR3 protein is CAISGKGLSLRDTQYF. The CDR3 DNA reads TGTGCCATCAGCGGGAAGGGGCTCTCCCTCCGCGATACGCAGTATTTT. V is TRBV10-3 and J is TRBJ2-3; tentatively, D is TRBD1 or TRBD2 (5 bases each). Germline CDR1 is ENHRY and CDR2 is SYGVKD. V shed 6 bases and J shed 6 bases, with 22 bases lying between them. This CDR3 has 16 residues.

This clonotype occurred many times. Compared with germline, one end of the junction differs, possibly owing to a read error. The V call is TRBV5-1, the J call TRBJ1-4; D possibly corresponds to TRBD1 (5 bases). The CDR3 covers 14 residues. CDR1 SGHRS and CDR2 YFSETQ come from the germline V gene. CDR3 amino acids: CASSPGTGNEKLFF. The CDR3 coding sequence is TGTGCCAGCAGCCCTGGGACGGGTAATGAAAAACTGTTTTTT.

This clonotype was observed a handful of times. One end of the junction varies from germline; a read error may be responsible. The genes are TRBV4-1 and TRBJ2-7; 10 bases are a match to TRBD1. Germline lookup yields CDR1 MGHRA and CDR2 YSYEKL. CDR3 length: 15 amino acids. This CDR3 reads CASSQGQGPPYVQYF. CDR3 nucleotide sequence: TGCGCCAGCAGCCAGGGACAGGGGCCCCCCTACGTGCAGTACTTC.

In this sample, this clonotype turned up many times. The chain joins TRBV5-1 to TRBJ1-4; D gene unclear. This CDR3 contains 14 residues. Per germline, CDR1 SGHRS and CDR2 YFSETQ. V was trimmed by 4 bases and J by 11 bases, leaving 18 bases between them. The CDR3 DNA sequence: TGCGCCAGCAGCAAAAATGAGGACGGCGATAAACTGTTTTTT. Protein product: CASSKNEDGDKLFF. Based on the CDR3 plus reference TRBV5-1 and TRBJ1-4, the full variable domain is KAGVTQTPRYLIKTRGQQVTLSCSPISGHRSVSWYQQTPGQGLQFLFEYFSETQRNKGNFPGRFSGRQFSNSRSEMNVSTLELGDSALYLCASSKNEDGDKLFFGSGTQLSVL.

The genes are TRBV12-3 or TRBV12-4 and TRBJ1-1, with TRBD1 as a possible D gene (6 bases). CDR3 length: 13 residues. V shed 1 base and J shed 6 bases, with 9 bases lying between them. CDR3 residues: CASSLVGGSEAFF. In DNA, the CDR3 is TGTGCCAGCAGTTTAGTCGGGGGCTCTGAAGCTTTCTTT.

About this clonotype itself: At one boundary the junction diverges from the germline segment, which might be a read error. The rearrangement links TRBV7-3 to TRBJ2-5, with TRBD1 as a possible D gene (6 bases). This CDR3 comprises 17 residues. In germline, CDR1 is SGHTA, CDR2 FQGTGA. The CDR3: CACSLRSARGGQETQYF. The CDR3 bases are TGTGCCTGCAGCTTACGGTCTGCCCGAGGGGGCCAAGAGACCCAGTACTTC.